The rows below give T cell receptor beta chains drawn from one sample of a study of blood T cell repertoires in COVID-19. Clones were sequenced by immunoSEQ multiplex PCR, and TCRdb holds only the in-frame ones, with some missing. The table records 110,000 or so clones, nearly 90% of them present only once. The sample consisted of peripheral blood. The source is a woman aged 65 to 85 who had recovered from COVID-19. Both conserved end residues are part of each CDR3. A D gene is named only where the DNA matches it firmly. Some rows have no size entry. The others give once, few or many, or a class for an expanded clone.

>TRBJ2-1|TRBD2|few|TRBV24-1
TGTGCCACCAGTTCGGCCTCTAGCGGGAGGGCCCCGAGGTACAATGAGCAGTTCTTC
CATSSASSGRAPRYNEQFF
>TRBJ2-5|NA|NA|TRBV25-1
TGTGCCAGCAGTGGTGGAGCGGAACAAGAGACCCAGTACTTC
CASSGGAEQETQYF
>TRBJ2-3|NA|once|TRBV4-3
TGCGCCAGCAGCCTTGGGAGGACAGGCGGCCGAACAGATACGCAGTATTTT
CASSLGRTGGRTDTQYF
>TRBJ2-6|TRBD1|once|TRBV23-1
TGCGCCAGCAGTCAATCTTACAGGGGATACTTCTCTGGGGCCAACGTCCTGACTTTC
CASSQSYRGYFSGANVLTF
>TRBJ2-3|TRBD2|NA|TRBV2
TGTGCCAGCAGTGCGGCTAGCGGGGGGATAGATACGCAGTATTTT
CASSAASGGIDTQYF
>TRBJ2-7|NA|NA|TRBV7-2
TGTGCCAGCAGCTCGACCTCTTTAGGAGCCTACGCGCAGTACTTC
CASSSTSLGAYAQYF
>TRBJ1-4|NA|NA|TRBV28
TGTGCCAGCAGTTTGGGGACAAATGAAAAACTGTTTTTT
CASSLGTNEKLFF
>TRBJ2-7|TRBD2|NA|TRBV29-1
TGCAGCGTTGGGGGAGGGGCCTCGGGGGGCGAGCAGTACTTC
CSVGGGASGGEQYF
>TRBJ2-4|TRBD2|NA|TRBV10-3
TGTGCCATCAGTGAGTCGAGCGGGGTTACAAACATTCAGTACTTC
CAISESSGVTNIQYF
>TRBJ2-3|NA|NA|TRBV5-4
TGTGCCAGCAGCCTAGACTACACAGATACGCAGTATTTT
CASSLDYTDTQYF
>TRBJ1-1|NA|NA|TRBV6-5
TGTGCCAGCATAGCCGTCGGGGGAGTCACTGAAGCTTTCTTT
CASIAVGGVTEAFF
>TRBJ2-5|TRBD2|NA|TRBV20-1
TGCAGTGCTAGTCGCGGGAGGTGGGAGACCCAGTACTTC
CSASRGRWETQYF
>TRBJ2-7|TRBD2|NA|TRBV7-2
TGTGCCAGCAGCGAAGGGGTCTGGGCGGGAGAAATCTACGAGCAGTACTTC
CASSEGVWAGEIYEQYF
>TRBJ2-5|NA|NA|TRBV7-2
TGTGCCAGCAGCCTCGCCCTAGCTTCTGAGACCCAGTACTTC
CASSLALASETQYF
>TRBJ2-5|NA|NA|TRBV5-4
TGTGCCAGCGGAGGAGAGGGGACCCAGTACTTC
CASGGEGTQYF
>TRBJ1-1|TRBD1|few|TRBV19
TGTGCCAGCAACGACAGGGGCAACACTGAAGCTTTCTTT
CASNDRGNTEAFF
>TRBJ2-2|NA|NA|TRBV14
TGTGCCAGCAGCCAAGCTTGGGGACAGAACACCGGGGAGCTGTTTTTT
CASSQAWGQNTGELFF
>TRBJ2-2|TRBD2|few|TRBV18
TGTGCCAGCTCACCACAAGCGGGGGCCAGTAACACCGGGGAGCTGTTTTTT
CASSPQAGASNTGELFF
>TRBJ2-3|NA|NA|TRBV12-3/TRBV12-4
TGTGCCAGCCGCCGGACAGGCACAGATACGCAGTATTTT
CASRRTGTDTQYF
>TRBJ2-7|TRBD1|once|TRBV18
TGTGCCAGCTCACCCTTGCTGGGACAGGCGGGCTACGAGCAGTACTTC
CASSPLLGQAGYEQYF
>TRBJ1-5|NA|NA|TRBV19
TGTGCCAGTAGTAACAGGGCGCATCAGCCCCAGCATTTT
CASSNRAHQPQHF
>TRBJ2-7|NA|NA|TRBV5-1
TGCGCCAGCAGCTCAGCAGGGTCCTACGAGCAGTACTTC
CASSSAGSYEQYF
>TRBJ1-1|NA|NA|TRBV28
TGTGCCAGCAGACCGTGGAGATTGAACACTGAAGCTTTCTTT
CASRPWRLNTEAFF
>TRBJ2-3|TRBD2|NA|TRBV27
TGTGCCAGCAGTACAGGACTAGCGAGGACAGATACGCAGTATTTT
CASSTGLARTDTQYF
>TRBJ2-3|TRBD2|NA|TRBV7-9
TGTGCCAGCAGCTTAGGCCTAGCGGATCCCCCAGATACGCAGTATTTT
CASSLGLADPPDTQYF
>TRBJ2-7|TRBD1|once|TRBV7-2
TGTGCCAGCAGCCCCCCCGGGACAGGGCCCGAGCAGTACTTC
CASSPPGTGPEQYF
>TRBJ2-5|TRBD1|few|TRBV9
TGTGCCAGCAGCGTAGCGGGAAGGGGGCTGGAGACCCAGTACTTC
CASSVAGRGLETQYF
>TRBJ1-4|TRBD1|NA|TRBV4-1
TGCGCCAGCAGCCAACCTGACAGGGTTCGGGAAAAACTGTTTTTT
CASSQPDRVREKLFF
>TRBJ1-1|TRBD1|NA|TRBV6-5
TGTGCCAGCAGCAAACAGGGGAAAGCTTTCTTT
CASSKQGKAFF
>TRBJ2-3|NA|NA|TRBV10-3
TGTGCCATCAGTGACCGACAGGGAGGAACAGATACGCAGTATTTT
CAISDRQGGTDTQYF
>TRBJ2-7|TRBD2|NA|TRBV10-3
TGTGCCATCAGTGACGGGCTAGCGGGAGGTTCCTACGAGCAGTACTTC
CAISDGLAGGSYEQYF
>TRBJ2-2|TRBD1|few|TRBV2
TGTGCCGGCACCCCCGGGACAGGGACCACCGGGGAGCTGTTTTTT
CAGTPGTGTTGELFF
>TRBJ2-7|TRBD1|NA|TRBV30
TGTGCCTGGAGTGTTGGGACAGGGCCCTCGGACGAGCAGTACTTC
CAWSVGTGPSDEQYF
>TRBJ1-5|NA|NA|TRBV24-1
TGTGCCACCAGTGTCCAGGCTCGGGACACCTTTAGCAATCAGCCCCAGCATTTT
CATSVQARDTFSNQPQHF
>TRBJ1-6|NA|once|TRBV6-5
TGTGCCAGCAGTTTCCAGGGAAGGACCCTCCACTTT
CASSFQGRTLHF
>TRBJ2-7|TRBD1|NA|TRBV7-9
TGTGCCAGCAGCGAACAGGGGGCCAGCTCCTACGAGCAGTACTTC
CASSEQGASSYEQYF
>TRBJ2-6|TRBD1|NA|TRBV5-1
TGCGCCACCAGCCAGGGGGCTACGGCGTTCAACGTCCTGACTTTC
CATSQGATAFNVLTF
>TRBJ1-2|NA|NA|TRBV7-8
TGTGCCAGCAGCCCTCGGTTATCCGGGAACTATGGCTACACCTTC
CASSPRLSGNYGYTF
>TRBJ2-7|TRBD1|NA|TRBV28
TGTGCCAGCAGTCCCGTGGACAGGGTCTTGGGCGAGCAGTACTTC
CASSPVDRVLGEQYF
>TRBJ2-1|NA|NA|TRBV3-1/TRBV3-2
TGTGCCAGCGGGAGTAACTACAATGAGCAGTTCTTC
CASGSNYNEQFF
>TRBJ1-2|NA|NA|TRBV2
TGTGCCAGCAGTGACATAGCAATCCCCCTTAACTATGGCTACACCTTC
CASSDIAIPLNYGYTF
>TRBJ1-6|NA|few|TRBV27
TGTGCCAGCAGCCGGGGAGGGGAGGCGAATTCACCCCTCCACTTT
CASSRGGEANSPLHF
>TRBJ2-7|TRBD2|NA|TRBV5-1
TGCGCCAGCAGCCCTCTAGCGGGGGGCTACGAGCAGTACTTC
CASSPLAGGYEQYF
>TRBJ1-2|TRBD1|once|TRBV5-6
TGTGCCAGCAGCTGGATGGCAGGGGGCGCGTATGGGCCTGGCTACACCTTC
CASSWMAGGAYGPGYTF
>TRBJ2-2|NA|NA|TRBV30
TGTGCCTGGAGTGTTGGTTGGGGAGCCGGGGAGCTGTTTTTT
CAWSVGWGAGELFF
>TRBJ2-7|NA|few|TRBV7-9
TGTGCCAGCAGCTTAGGCGCGGACGAGCAGTACTTC
CASSLGADEQYF